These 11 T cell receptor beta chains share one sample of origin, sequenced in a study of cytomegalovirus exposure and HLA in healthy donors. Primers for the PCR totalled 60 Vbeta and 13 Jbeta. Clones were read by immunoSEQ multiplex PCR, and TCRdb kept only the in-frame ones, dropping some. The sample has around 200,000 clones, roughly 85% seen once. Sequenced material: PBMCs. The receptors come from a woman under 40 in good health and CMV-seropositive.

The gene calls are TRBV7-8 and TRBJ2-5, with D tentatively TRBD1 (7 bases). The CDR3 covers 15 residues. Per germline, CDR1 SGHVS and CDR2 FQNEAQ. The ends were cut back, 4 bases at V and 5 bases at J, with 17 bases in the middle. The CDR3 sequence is CASSSRQGGSETQYF. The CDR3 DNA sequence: TGTGCCAGCAGCTCTAGACAGGGAGGATCGGAGACCCAGTACTTC.

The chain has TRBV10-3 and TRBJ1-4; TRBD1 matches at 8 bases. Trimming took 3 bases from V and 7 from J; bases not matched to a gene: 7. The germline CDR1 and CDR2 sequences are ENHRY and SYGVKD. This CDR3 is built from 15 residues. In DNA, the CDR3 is TGTGCCATCAGTGATTCCCAGGGGGCGCTTGAAAAACTGTTTTTT. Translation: CAISDSQGALEKLFF.

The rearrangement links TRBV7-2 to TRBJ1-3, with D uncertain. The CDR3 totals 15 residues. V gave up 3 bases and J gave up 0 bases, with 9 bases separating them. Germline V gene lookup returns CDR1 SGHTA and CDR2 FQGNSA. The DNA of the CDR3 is TGTGCCAGCAGCTTTGGAACAGTCTCTGGAAACACCATATATTTT. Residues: CASSFGTVSGNTIYF.

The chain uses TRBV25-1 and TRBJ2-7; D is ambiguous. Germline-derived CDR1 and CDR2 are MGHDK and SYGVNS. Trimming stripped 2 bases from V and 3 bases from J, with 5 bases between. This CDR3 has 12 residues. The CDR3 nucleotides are TGTGCCAGCAGTGAAGCCAGCTACGAGCAGTACTTC. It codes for CASSEASYEQYF.

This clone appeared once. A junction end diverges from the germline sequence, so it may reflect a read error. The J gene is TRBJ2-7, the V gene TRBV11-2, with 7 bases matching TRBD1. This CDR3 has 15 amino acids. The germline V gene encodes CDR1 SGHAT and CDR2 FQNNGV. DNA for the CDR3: TGTGCTAGCAGCCCACTGGGACAGAGCTCCTACGAGCAGTACTTC. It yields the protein CASSPLGQSSYEQYF.

CDR3 protein: CASSQGRDSYEKLFF. For the CDR3, the DNA is TGCGCCAGCAGCCAAGGCCGGGACAGTTATGAAAAACTGTTTTTT. The gene calls are TRBV4-3 and TRBJ1-4, with TRBD1 matching over 7 bases. Looked up from germline, CDR1 is LGHNA and CDR2 is YSLEER. The length of the CDR3 is 15 residues. With 1 base clipped from V and 6 bases from J, the junction kept 5 bases outside the gene matches.

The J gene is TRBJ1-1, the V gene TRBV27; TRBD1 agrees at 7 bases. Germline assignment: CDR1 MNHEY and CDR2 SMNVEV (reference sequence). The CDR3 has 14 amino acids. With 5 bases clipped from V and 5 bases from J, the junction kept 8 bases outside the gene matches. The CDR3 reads CASSMNRGKTEAFF. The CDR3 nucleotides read TGTGCCAGCAGTATGAACAGGGGTAAAACTGAAGCTTTCTTT.

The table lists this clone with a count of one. DNA for the CDR3: TGTGCCAGCAGCTTGGCGGGGGGGCCGGATACGCAGTATTTT. Amino acid sequence: CASSLAGGPDTQYF. This chain uses TRBV5-6 with TRBJ2-3; 8 bases are a match to TRBD2. The CDR3 has 14 amino acids. Trimming at V came to 0 bases and at J to 6 bases, leaving 3 bases not matched to a gene. Per germline, CDR1 SGHDT and CDR2 YYEEEE. Complete variable domain (other parts from reference TRBV5-6 and TRBJ2-3): DAGVTQSPTHLIKTRGQQVTLRCSPKSGHDTVSWYQQALGQGPQFIFQYYEEEERQRGNFPDRFSGHQFPNYSSELNVNALLLGDSALYLCASSLAGGPDTQYFGPGTRLTVL.

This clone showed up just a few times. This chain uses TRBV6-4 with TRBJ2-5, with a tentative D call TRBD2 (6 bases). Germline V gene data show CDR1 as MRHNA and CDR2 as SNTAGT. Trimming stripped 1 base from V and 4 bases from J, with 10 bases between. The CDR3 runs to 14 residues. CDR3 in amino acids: CASSDWQGGETQYF. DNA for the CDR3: TGTGCCAGCAGTGACTGGCAGGGAGGAGAGACCCAGTACTTC.

The CDR3 DNA follows: TGCGCCAGCAGCTTCGGGCAGGGGGCGTTGAACACTGAAGCTTTCTTT. Translated, it gives CASSFGQGALNTEAFF. The chain combines TRBV5-1 with TRBJ1-1, with 8 bases aligning to TRBD1. CDR1 is SGHRS and CDR2 is YFSETQ in the germline V gene. J gave up 0 bases and V 2 bases, and 6 bases lay outside the gene matches. The CDR3 runs 16 residues.

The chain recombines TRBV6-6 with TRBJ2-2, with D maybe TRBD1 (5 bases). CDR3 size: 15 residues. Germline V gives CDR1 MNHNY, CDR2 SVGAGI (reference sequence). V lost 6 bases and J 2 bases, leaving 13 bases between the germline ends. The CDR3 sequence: CASRPQTVNTGELFF. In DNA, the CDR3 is TGTGCCAGCAGACCACAGACAGTAAACACCGGGGAGCTGTTTTTT.